This is a list of T cell receptor beta chains from one sample in a study of blood T cell repertoires in COVID-19. This table comes from immunoSEQ multiplex PCR, and its TCRdb copy is limited to in-frame clones, with some not included. This table has 35,000 to 50,000 clones, 89% appearing once. The specimen sequenced was peripheral blood. The receptors were sampled from a man between 65 and 80 years old with active COVID-19. Both conserved end residues are part of each CDR3. D genes are given only for firm matches. Some rows have no size entry. The others give once, few or many, or a class for an expanded clone.

>TRBJ1-2|TRBV5-1|TRBD1|.
TGCGCCAGCAGCGCTGCGGGACAGGGCCTTGGCGGCTACACCTTC
CASSAAGQGLGGYTF
>TRBJ2-2|TRBV7-2|.|.
TGTGCCAGCAGCTTACTGAACACCGGGGAGCTGTTTTTT
CASSLLNTGELFF
>TRBJ2-3|TRBV7-9|.|.
TGTGCCAGCAGTCCAAACAGGGTCGCGAGTGGAGATACGCAGTATTTT
CASSPNRVASGDTQYF
>TRBJ1-6|TRBV20-1|.|.
TGCAGTGCTAGTACAGGGTACCTCTCCGGATCACCCCTCCACTTT
CSASTGYLSGSPLHF
>TRBJ1-5|TRBV6-2/TRBV6-3|TRBD1|.
TGTGCCAGCAGTTTCGGGACAGGGGGCGTTAGCAATCAGCCCCAGCATTTT
CASSFGTGGVSNQPQHF
>TRBJ2-3|TRBV7-8|TRBD2|.
TGTGCCAGCAGCGCCCCCGGGACTAGAACGGGCGGCGGTGTGACAGATACGCAGTATTTT
CASSAPGTRTGGGVTDTQYF
>TRBJ2-1|TRBV10-1|.|.
TGCGCCAGCAGCGACTGCTTTTGGAATGAGCAGTTCTTC
CASSDCFWNEQFF
>TRBJ1-1|TRBV12-3/TRBV12-4|.|.
TGTGCCAGCAGTTTGGGCGGTGACAGAGAAGCTTTCTTT
CASSLGGDREAFF
>TRBJ1-2|TRBV6-5|.|.
TGTGCCAGCAGTTACTCTCGAGGGGGTGACTATGGCTACACCTTC
CASSYSRGGDYGYTF
>TRBJ2-2|TRBV5-6|TRBD1|.
TGTGCCAGCAGCTTGCAAGGGGGAGACAGGGCCTACACCGGGGAGCTGTTTTTT
CASSLQGGDRAYTGELFF
>TRBJ2-5|TRBV7-3|TRBD1|once
TGTGCCAGCAGCTCCACAGGGGGAGAGACCCAGTACTTC
CASSSTGGETQYF
>TRBJ2-5|TRBV14|TRBD1|.
TGTGCCAGCAGCCAGAGGACAGGGGCCCTCCAAGAGACCCAGTACTTC
CASSQRTGALQETQYF
>TRBJ2-7|TRBV28|.|.
TGTGCCAGCAGTCAAGCGAGGGGGACCTACGAGCAGTACTTC
CASSQARGTYEQYF
>TRBJ1-2|TRBV6-5|TRBD1|.
TGTGCCAGCAGGGGGGGGACAGGGTATGGCTACACCTTC
CASRGGTGYGYTF
>TRBJ2-1|TRBV19|TRBD1|.
TGTGCCAGTACTGTCCGGGGACAGTTGCACAATGAGCAGTTCTTC
CASTVRGQLHNEQFF
>TRBJ1-3|TRBV4-3|.|.
TGCGCCAGCAGCCAAGATTTCAGGCGAACCCAACCGAGGGTATATTTT
CASSQDFRRTQPRVYF
>TRBJ1-1|TRBV18|.|.
TGTGCCAGCTCACCCCGGAGTTGGACAGAAAGGAACACTGAAGCTTTCTTT
CASSPRSWTERNTEAFF
>TRBJ1-1|TRBV6-5|.|once
TGTGCCAGCAGTTACTCTCTTCAGGGGCCGAAAGCTTTCTTT
CASSYSLQGPKAFF
>TRBJ2-5|TRBV5-3|TRBD2|.
TGTGCCAGAAGCCCTGTCGGCAGGGAGGGGGAGACCCAGTACTTC
CARSPVGREGETQYF
>TRBJ1-6|TRBV15|.|.
TGTGCCACCAGCAGACTCGACAGGTGGGTGAATTCACCCCTCCACTTT
CATSRLDRWVNSPLHF
>TRBJ2-7|TRBV18|TRBD1|once
TGTGCCAGCTCACCAGGTGGGACAGGGGGAGATCAGCAGTACTTC
CASSPGGTGGDQQYF
>TRBJ1-5|TRBV9|.|few
TGTGCCAGCAGCGTAGATAAGGGGTGGACGGAGCCCCAGCATTTT
CASSVDKGWTEPQHF
>TRBJ1-6|TRBV5-5|.|.
TGTGCCAGCAGCCTCAGACAGTTGAATTCACCCCTCCACTTT
CASSLRQLNSPLHF
>TRBJ1-2|TRBV6-5|.|.
TGTGCCAGCGGCCTACAGGCGGTCGGCTATGGCTACACCTTC
CASGLQAVGYGYTF
>TRBJ1-3|TRBV7-9|.|.
TGTGCCAGCAGCTTATTGGGGGGAACGAGAAGCGGAAACACCATATATTTT
CASSLLGGTRSGNTIYF
>TRBJ2-5|TRBV5-1|.|.
TGCGCCAGCAGCTTCAGGTTCCAAGAGACCCAGTACTTC
CASSFRFQETQYF
>TRBJ1-6|TRBV12-3/TRBV12-4|.|.
TGTGCCAGCAGTTTAGCGGACGGGGTGCCCCTCCACTTT
CASSLADGVPLHF
>TRBJ2-4|TRBV19|.|.
TGTGCCAGTAGTCTGGGGGCAGACCTAGCCAAAAACATTCAGTACTTC
CASSLGADLAKNIQYF
>TRBJ2-3|TRBV25-1|TRBD2|.
TGTGCCAGCAGTGATCCGCGGGGGGAAACAGATACGCAGTATTTT
CASSDPRGETDTQYF
>TRBJ2-5|TRBV7-2|.|.
TGTGCCAGCAGCTTGGAGCCGGGACACGTGACCCAGTACTTC
CASSLEPGHVTQYF
>TRBJ1-2|TRBV9|TRBD1|.
TGTGCCAGCAGCGTCGACCGGGACAGGGGGGGGCTTGGCTACACCTTC
CASSVDRDRGGLGYTF
>TRBJ1-5|TRBV5-6|TRBD1|.
TGTGCCAGCAGCTTCGGACAGGGCGGTCAGCCCCAGCATTTT
CASSFGQGGQPQHF
>TRBJ2-2|TRBV27|.|.
TGTGCCAGCAGTCCCATCTCAAGCGGAGACGCGAACACCGGGGAGCTGTTTTTT
CASSPISSGDANTGELFF